This T cell receptor beta chain was retrieved from a study of cytomegalovirus exposure and HLA in healthy donors. The CDR3 loop spans 15 amino acids. Trimming at V came to 7 bases and at J to 5 bases, leaving 12 bases not matched to a gene. Germline loops: CDR1 MNHEY, CDR2 SVGAGI. This clone was observed a handful of times. Primers included in the PCR were 60 Vbeta and 13 Jbeta primers. This table comes from immunoSEQ multiplex PCR, and its TCRdb copy is limited to in-frame clones, with some not included. The sample includes some 180,000 clones, 76% seen only once; the top ten take 1.5% to 2%. This TCR came from a man between 18 and 29 years old in good health and CMV-seronegative. The chain joins TRBV6-5 to TRBJ1-2, with 8 bases lining up with TRBD1. Sample: PBMCs. The CDR3 coding sequence is TGTGCCAGCATCCAAGCAGGGGGACAGGTTTATGGCTACACCTTC. Translating it yields CASIQAGGQVYGYTF.